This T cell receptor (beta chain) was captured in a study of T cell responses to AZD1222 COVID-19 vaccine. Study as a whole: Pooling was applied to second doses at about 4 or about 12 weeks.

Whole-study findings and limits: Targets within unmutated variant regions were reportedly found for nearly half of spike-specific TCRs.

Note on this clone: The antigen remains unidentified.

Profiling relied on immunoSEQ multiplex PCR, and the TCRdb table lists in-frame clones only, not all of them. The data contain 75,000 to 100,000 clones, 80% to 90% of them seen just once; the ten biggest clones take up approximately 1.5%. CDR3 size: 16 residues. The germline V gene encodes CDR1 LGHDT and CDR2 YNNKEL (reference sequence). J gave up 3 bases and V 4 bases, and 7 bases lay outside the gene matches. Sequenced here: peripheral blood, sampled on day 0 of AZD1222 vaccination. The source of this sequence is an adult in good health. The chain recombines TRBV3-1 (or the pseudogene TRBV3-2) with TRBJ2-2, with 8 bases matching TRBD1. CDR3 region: CASSLLGQGDTGELFF. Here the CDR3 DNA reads TGTGCCAGCAGCCTCCTCGGACAGGGCGACACCGGGGAGCTGTTTTTT.